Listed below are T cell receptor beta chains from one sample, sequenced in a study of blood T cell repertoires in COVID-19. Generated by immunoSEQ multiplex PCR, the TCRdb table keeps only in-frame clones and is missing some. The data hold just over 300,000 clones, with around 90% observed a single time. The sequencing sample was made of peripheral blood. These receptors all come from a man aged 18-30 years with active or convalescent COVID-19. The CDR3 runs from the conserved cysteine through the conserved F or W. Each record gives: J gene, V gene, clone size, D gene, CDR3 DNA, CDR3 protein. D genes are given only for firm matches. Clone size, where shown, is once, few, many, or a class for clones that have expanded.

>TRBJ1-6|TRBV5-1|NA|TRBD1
TGCGCCAGCAGCTTGGAGACAGGGGGGAATAATTCACCCCTCCACTTT
CASSLETGGNNSPLHF
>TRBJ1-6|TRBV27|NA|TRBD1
TGTGCCAGCAGTTTATTGGCAGGGGGTCGGCATAATTCACCCCTCCACTTT
CASSLLAGGRHNSPLHF
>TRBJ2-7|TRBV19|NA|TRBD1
TGTGCCAGTAGTATAGTATCAGGGGGCGAGCAGTACTTC
CASSIVSGGEQYF
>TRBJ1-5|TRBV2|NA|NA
TGTGCCAGCAGTGAAAGTACATCAAGCGACCAGCCCCAGCATTTT
CASSESTSSDQPQHF
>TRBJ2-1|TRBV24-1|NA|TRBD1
TGTGCCACCAGTGATCCGACAGGGGGAAATGAGCAGTTCTTC
CATSDPTGGNEQFF
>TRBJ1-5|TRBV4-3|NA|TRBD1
TGCGCCAGCAGCCAAGAGATTACGGGGGGGACAGGGCACAATCAGCCCCAGCATTTT
CASSQEITGGTGHNQPQHF
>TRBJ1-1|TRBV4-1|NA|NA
TGCGCCAGCAGCCGCTCTGAGGCTTTAACTGAAGCTTTCTTT
CASSRSEALTEAFF
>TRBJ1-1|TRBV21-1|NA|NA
TGTGCCAGCAGACAGACAGAAGCTTTCTTT
CASRQTEAFF
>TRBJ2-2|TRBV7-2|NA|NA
TGTGCCAGCAGGAGGGGGGGATCGGGCACCGGGGAGCTGTTTTTT
CASRRGGSGTGELFF
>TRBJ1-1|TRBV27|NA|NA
TGTGCCAGCAGTTTGTTCATGAACACTGAAGCTTTCTTT
CASSLFMNTEAFF
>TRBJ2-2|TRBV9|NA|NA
TGTGCCAGCAGCGCCCGCGGGGCGTCGAACACCGGGGAGCTGTTTTTT
CASSARGASNTGELFF
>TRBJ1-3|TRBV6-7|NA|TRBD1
TGTGCCAGCACTGATTCCGGAGACAGGGTGTACTCTGGAAACACCATATATTTT
CASTDSGDRVYSGNTIYF
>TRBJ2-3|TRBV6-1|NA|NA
TGTGCCAGCAGTGAAGGTCTCGTCGGCGGGGGCAGCACAGATACGCAGTATTTT
CASSEGLVGGGSTDTQYF
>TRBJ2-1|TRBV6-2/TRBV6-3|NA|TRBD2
TGTGCCAGCAGTTTCCCGGGACTAGCGGGCTACAATGAGCAGTTCTTC
CASSFPGLAGYNEQFF
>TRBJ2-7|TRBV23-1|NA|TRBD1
TGCGCCAGCAGTCAATGGGGACAGGGAGGATCCGAGCAGTACTTC
CASSQWGQGGSEQYF
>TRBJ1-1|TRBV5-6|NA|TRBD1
TGTGCCAGTACCGTGACAGGGCTGAACACTGAAGCTTTCTTT
CASTVTGLNTEAFF
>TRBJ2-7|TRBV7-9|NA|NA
TGTGCCAGCAGCTTCGCGGCCTACGAGCAGTACTTC
CASSFAAYEQYF
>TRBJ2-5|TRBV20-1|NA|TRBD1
TGCAGTGCTCGGGACAGAGAGACCCAGTACTTC
CSARDRETQYF
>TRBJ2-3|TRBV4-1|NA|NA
TGCGCCAGCAGCCACGGAAACCGGGACACTAGCACAGATACGCAGTATTTT
CASSHGNRDTSTDTQYF
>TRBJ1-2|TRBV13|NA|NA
TGTGCCAGCAGCTTAGGGTATTACTCTACTGGCTACACCTTC
CASSLGYYSTGYTF
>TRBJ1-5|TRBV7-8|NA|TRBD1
TGTGCCAGCAGCTCTACCACAGGGGGTCTCCGCGATGTACAGCCCCAGCATTTT
CASSSTTGGLRDVQPQHF
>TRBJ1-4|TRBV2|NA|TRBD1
TGTGCCAGCAGGTTCCTGGGACAGGGCGGAGAAAAACTGTTTTTT
CASRFLGQGGEKLFF
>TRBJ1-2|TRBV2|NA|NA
TGTGCCAGCAGTGCAACGGGGGTTGGCTATGGCTACACCTTC
CASSATGVGYGYTF
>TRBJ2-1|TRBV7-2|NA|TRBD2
TGTGCCAGCAGGACCGGGACTAGGACCTACAATGAGCAGTTCTTC
CASRTGTRTYNEQFF
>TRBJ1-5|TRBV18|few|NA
TGTGCCAGCTCGCGCCGGGACACGAATCAGCCCCAGCATTTT
CASSRRDTNQPQHF
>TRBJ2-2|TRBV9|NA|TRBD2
TGTGCCAGCAGCGCTAGCGGGAGTGGAACCGGGGAGCTGTTTTTT
CASSASGSGTGELFF
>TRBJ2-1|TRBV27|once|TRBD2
TGTGCCAGCAGACGAGCGGGAGGGCCTGGTGAGCAGTTCTTC
CASRRAGGPGEQFF
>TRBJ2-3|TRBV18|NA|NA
TGTGCCAGCTCACCGTCGCAACTAGGGACAGATACGCAGTATTTT
CASSPSQLGTDTQYF
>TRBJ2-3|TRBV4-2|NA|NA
TGTGCCAGCAGCCGGGGCGGGGCGGGGCCGGCGGATACGCAGTATTTT
CASSRGGAGPADTQYF
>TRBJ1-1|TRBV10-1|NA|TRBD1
TGCGCCAGCAGTGAGTCCCGGACAGGGTATGCTTTCTTT
CASSESRTGYAFF
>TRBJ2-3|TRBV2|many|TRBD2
TGTGCCAGCAGACTAGCGGGAGGGCCAGATACGCAGTATTTT
CASRLAGGPDTQYF
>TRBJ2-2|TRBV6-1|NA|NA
TGTGCCAGCAGTGAAATAGACCGGGACACCGGGGAGCTGTTTTTT
CASSEIDRDTGELFF
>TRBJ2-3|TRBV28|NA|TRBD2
TGTGCCAGCAGTTTCCCCCCCAGGGTAGCGGGGAGGAGCACAGATACGCAGTATTTT
CASSFPPRVAGRSTDTQYF
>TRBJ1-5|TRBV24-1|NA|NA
TGTGCCACCAGTACGGGGGTCCAGCCCCAGCATTTT
CATSTGVQPQHF
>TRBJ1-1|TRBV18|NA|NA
TGTGCCAGCTCCGGGAGCGTCGGGAGCACTGAAGCTTTCTTT
CASSGSVGSTEAFF
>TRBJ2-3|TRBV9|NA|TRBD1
TGTGCCAGCAGCCCCCCGGACAGGGGGCAAACAGATACGCAGTATTTT
CASSPPDRGQTDTQYF
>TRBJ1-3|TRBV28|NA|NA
TGTGCCAGCAGTCAAAACAGGATCGGCTCTGGAAACACCATATATTTT
CASSQNRIGSGNTIYF
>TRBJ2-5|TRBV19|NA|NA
TGTGCCAGTAGTATGGGTACAGTCCAAGAGACCCAGTACTTC
CASSMGTVQETQYF
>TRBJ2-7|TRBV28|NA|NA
TGTGCCAGCAGTTTCTATCCGGGTTCCTACGAGCAGTACTTC
CASSFYPGSYEQYF
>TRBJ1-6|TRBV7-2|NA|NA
TGTGCCAGCAGCAGGGACCGCGGACAGACTTATAATTCACCCCTCCACTTT
CASSRDRGQTYNSPLHF
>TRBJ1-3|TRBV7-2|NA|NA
TGTGCCAGCAGCTTAGGCGTAGGGCGGGAAAACACCATATATTTT
CASSLGVGRENTIYF
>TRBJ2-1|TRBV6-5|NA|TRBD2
TGTGCCAGCAGTTACCCGGGGACTAGCGGGAGTAGTTTGTTCTTC
CASSYPGTSGSSLFF
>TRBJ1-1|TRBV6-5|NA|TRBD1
TGTGCCAGCAGTTACGGACAGGGAGGGACTGAAGCTTTCTTT
CASSYGQGGTEAFF
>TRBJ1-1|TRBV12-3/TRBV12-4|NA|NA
TGTGCCAGCAGCAAGAGAACGAACACTGAAGCTTTCTTT
CASSKRTNTEAFF
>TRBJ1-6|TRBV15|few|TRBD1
TGTGCCACCAGCTCGGGACAGGGGGAGAGTTCACCCCTCCACTTT
CATSSGQGESSPLHF
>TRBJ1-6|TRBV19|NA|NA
TGTGCCAGTAGTACTAGCCTAAACTCCTATAATTCACCCCTCCACTTT
CASSTSLNSYNSPLHF
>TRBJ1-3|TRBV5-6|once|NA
TGTGCCAGCAGCTTTGATACAGGACCTCACTCTGGAAACACCATATATTTT
CASSFDTGPHSGNTIYF
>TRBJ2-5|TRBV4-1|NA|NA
TGCGCCAGCAGCAAGGGCCTAGCAGAGCAGACCCAGTACTTC
CASSKGLAEQTQYF
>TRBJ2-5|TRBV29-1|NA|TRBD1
TGCAGCGCCATCGCCTGGGACAGCACAGGAGAGACCCAGTACTTC
CSAIAWDSTGETQYF
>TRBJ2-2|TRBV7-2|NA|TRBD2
TGTGCCAGCAGCGCCCATAGCGGGGGGTTTGTCACCGGGGAGCTGTTTTTT
CASSAHSGGFVTGELFF